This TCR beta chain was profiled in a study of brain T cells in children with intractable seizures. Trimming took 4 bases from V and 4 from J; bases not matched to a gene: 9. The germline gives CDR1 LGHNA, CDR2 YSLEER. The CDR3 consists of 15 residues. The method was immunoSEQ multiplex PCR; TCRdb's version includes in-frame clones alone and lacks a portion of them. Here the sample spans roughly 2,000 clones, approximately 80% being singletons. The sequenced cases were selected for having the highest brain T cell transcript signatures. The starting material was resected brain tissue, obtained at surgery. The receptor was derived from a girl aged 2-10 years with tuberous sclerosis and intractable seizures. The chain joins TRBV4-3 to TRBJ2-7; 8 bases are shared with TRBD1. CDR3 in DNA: TGCGCCAGCAGCCGGGACGACAGGGGCTGGTACGAGCAGTACTTC. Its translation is CASSRDDRGWYEQYF.